This T cell receptor beta chain was recovered during a study of T cell responses to AZD1222 COVID-19 vaccine (dated by TCRdb to 2020 to 2023). In the study overall: AZD1222 recipients with second doses at about 4 weeks or about 12 weeks were pooled, because spike-specific TCR depth and breadth did not differ between schedules. A total of just over 230 trial participants underwent TCR sequencing, of whom about 200 had received two doses of AZD1222 and roughly 26 had received two doses of the MenACWY control vaccine. Enrollment into the trials was organized by age into subgroups of 18-55, 56-69 and 70-plus years, and those subgroups contained approximately 150, 30 and 60 TCR-sequenced participants, respectively.

Including cysteine and phenylalanine, the CDR3 has 15 amino acids. The retained sequence is limited to the CDR3, 45 bases, with the frame set at the first base. V is shortened by 2 bases, J by 4 bases, and the region joining them spans 13 bases. Per the germline V gene, MNHEY is the CDR1 and SVGAGI is the CDR2. Summary of the overall study and its limitations: Because no samples from the day 14 peak response were available, repertoires could be characterized only after the peak T cell response. Epitopes outside the regions mutated in the B.1.351 and B.1.1.7 variants were reportedly recognized by nearly half of the unique spike-specific TCRs. Vaccine-associated CD4 TCRs spanned the whole spike protein, with dominant responses in regions 160-218 and 743-854. In the small 56-69-year group, the increase in depth fell short of significance, most likely because of low power. Participants were mostly white British and included more females than males, and it was suggested by the authors that clonal diversity may have been underestimated. Only five to seven AZD1222 recipients were SARS-CoV-2 seropositive at baseline, limiting conclusions about previously exposed vaccinees. After two AZD1222 doses, spike-specific TCR breadth and depth were significantly higher than at day 0 and than in MenACWY recipients.

As for this clone: No cognate antigen has been identified for it. Base-call qualities are not available, and no considerably larger clone is one nucleotide away.

The CDR3 regions of human TCRbeta chains were subjected to immunosequencing. Per the authors' processing: TCRs in the repertoires were compared against a reference library of SARS-CoV-2-specific TCRs that had been generated with the MIRA antigen-specificity platform. Breadth was defined as the fraction of unique TCRs that were SARS-CoV-2-associated, and depth was defined as the fraction of total T cells that were SARS-CoV-2-associated. Using the MIRA data, every spike-specific TCR was mapped to the spike region that the TCR reacted to and assigned to either a CD4 or a CD8 class. Log10-transformed breadth and depth values were compared by one-way ANOVA with Sidak's multiple comparisons tests. Sourced from immuneACCESS, this table was stored by TCRdb with only in-frame sequences that have V and J called. A share of the clones is absent; for the studies checked, an unresolved V gene accounts for under half, and the remainder has no known explanation. V and J calls and clone size follow that table, whereas D and trimming were derived from the DNA. In all, the sample holds 100,000 to 150,000 clones, and around nine tenths of those were seen once. The ten largest clones add up to about 5% of the sample.

What this sample's time point label stands for: baseline before first vaccination. The vaccinee samples were drawn from two UK trials, COV001 and COV002, one of which was a single-blind randomized controlled phase 2/3 trial testing AZD1222 (ChAdOx1 nCoV-19) in healthy adults. For TCRbeta chain sequencing, PBMC samples were collected from trial participants at day 0 and at day 28 after the second dose. The source was peripheral blood, collected on day 0 of AZD1222 vaccination. This TCR was sampled from an adult in good health. Rearrangement joined TRBV6-5 to TRBJ2-3; the D gene is perhaps TRBD1 or TRBD2, each of them matching over 6 bases. This receptor carries the CDR3 CASSYEGGWADTQYF. At the DNA level, the sequence is TGTGCCAGCAGTTACGAGGGGGGCTGGGCAGATACGCAGTATTTT.